Sequencing of this TCR beta chain was carried out in a study of T cell responses to AZD1222 COVID-19 vaccine. Germline V gives CDR1 LNHDA, CDR2 SQIVND (reference sequence). The V and J ends lost 1 base and 4 bases, in that order; junction bases with no gene match: 0. This CDR3 comprises 13 residues. Clones were read by immunoSEQ multiplex PCR, and TCRdb kept only the in-frame ones, dropping some. Among 180,000 or so clones listed, 91% were seen once. The V gene is TRBV19, the J gene TRBJ2-5, with 7 bases identical to TRBD2. The TCR sequence derives from an adult who received the AZD1222 COVID-19 vaccine. The material was peripheral blood, obtained 28 days after the second AZD1222 dose. The CDR3 spells CASSIAGGETQYF. Here the CDR3 DNA reads TGTGCCAGTAGTATAGCGGGAGGAGAGACCCAGTACTTC.